The 12 T cell receptor beta chains in this list originate from one sample, sequenced in a study of CD4 T cells in relation to SARS-CoV-2 and coronaviruses. CD4+ T cells from unexposed donors were obtained before the COVID-19 pandemic (2011-2018). The assay was immunoSEQ multiplex PCR, and TCRdb's table has in-frame clones only and misses some. The sample lists roughly 68,000 clones; 90% to 95% were seen once. The source material was naive CD4+ T cells from PBMCs. Indicated subset: naive CD4+ T cells isolated by negative enrichment. Receptors were obtained from a human donor in good health.

CDR3 bases: TGTGCCACCAGTGACCGAAACAGGGTGGGGGGCTATGGCTACACCTTC. Translating gives CATSDRNRVGGYGYTF. The chain employs TRBV24-1 and TRBJ1-2, with D possibly matching TRBD1 (6 bases). The CDR3 totals 16 residues. V was clipped by 4 bases and J by 4 bases, with 18 bases between them. Per the germline V gene, CDR1 is KGHDR and CDR2 is SFDVKD.

V gene TRBV29-1 combines with J gene TRBJ2-5, with D possibly being TRBD2 (7 bases). V was clipped by 2 bases and J by 4 bases, with 11 bases between them. The CDR3 contains 13 residues. Germline assignment: CDR1 SQVTM and CDR2 ANQGSEA. In DNA, the CDR3 is TGCAGCGTTGAAAAACGGGGGGCAGAGACCCAGTACTTC. Its protein is CSVEKRGAETQYF.

The gene calls are TRBV4-1 and TRBJ1-2; D perhaps matches TRBD1 (5 bases). Trimming left V 1 base short and J 4 bases short, with 10 bases between. The CDR3 is 14 amino acids. The germline V gene encodes CDR1 MGHRA and CDR2 YSYEKL. The CDR3 reads CASSQGQRAYGYTF. The CDR3 DNA is TGCGCCAGCAGCCAAGGACAGAGAGCCTATGGCTACACCTTC.

The J gene is TRBJ1-1, the V gene TRBV7-9; TRBD1 matches at 8 bases. Germline lookup yields CDR1 SEHNR and CDR2 FQNEAQ (reference sequence). V lost 5 bases to trimming and J lost 12 bases; unmatched junction nucleotides: 17. The length of the CDR3 is 15 residues. The CDR3 DNA sequence: TGTGCCAGCAGCCCCAGATATACCCCGGGACAGGCAACTTTCTTT. Encoded protein: CASSPRYTPGQATFF. Supplemented by reference TRBV7-9 and TRBJ1-1, the full variable domain reads DTGVSQNPRHKITKRGQNVTFRCDPISEHNRLYWYRQTLGQGPEFLTYFQNEAQLEKSRLLSDRFSAERPKGSFSTLEIQRTEQGDSAMYLCASSPRYTPGQATFFGQGTRLTVV.

DNA for the CDR3: TGTGCCAGCTCTTTACGGCGAGACAGCACTGAAGCTTTCTTT. This sequence encodes CASSLRRDSTEAFF. This chain joins TRBV18 and TRBJ1-1; D is possibly TRBD1 (5 bases). Germline CDR1 is KGHSH and CDR2 is LQKENI. Trimming removed 6 bases at V and 4 bases at J, with 15 bases between. There are 14 residues in the CDR3.

This chain joins TRBV12-3 or TRBV12-4 and TRBJ2-7; D is unclear. The CDR3 is 13 residues long. V was pared by 2 bases and J by 1 base, with 6 bases between. CDR3 in amino acids: CASSLRISYEQYF. CDR3 DNA: TGTGCCAGCAGTTTACGTATTTCCTACGAGCAGTACTTC.

The gene calls are TRBV9 and TRBJ2-5, with no clear D. V was pared by 2 bases and J by 2 bases, with 7 bases between. Germline CDR1 SGDLS, CDR2 YYNGEE. The CDR3 loop spans 13 amino acids. This CDR3 reads CASSVLAQETQYF. In DNA, the CDR3 is TGTGCCAGCAGCGTGTTAGCTCAAGAGACCCAGTACTTC.

The genes are TRBV12-3 or TRBV12-4 and TRBJ1-2; D ambiguous. Trimming pared 7 bases from V and 1 base from J, leaving 10 bases between. The CDR3 is 13 amino acids. CDR3 coding DNA: TGTGCCAGCACCCGCCCCCATAACTATGGCTACACCTTC. This sequence encodes CASTRPHNYGYTF.

V usage is TRBV5-1 and J usage is TRBJ2-7, with 7 bases that match TRBD1. Germline V gene lookup returns CDR1 SGHRS and CDR2 YFSETQ. The CDR3 has 15 residues. The V segment lost 5 bases and the J segment 1 base; nucleotides outside the gene matches: 9. The CDR3 DNA follows: TGCGCCAGCAGGGTAGCCAGGGGGTTTTCCTACGAGCAGTACTTC. It translates to CASRVARGFSYEQYF.

The CDR3 DNA sequence: TGTGCCATCAGTGGGGACAGGGGGCGCGGCGGGGAGCTGTTTTTT. Protein: CAISGDRGRGGELFF. V and J are TRBV10-3 and TRBJ2-2; 12 bases align to TRBD1. This CDR3 contains 15 residues. CDR1 is ENHRY, CDR2 SYGVKD, per germline. The junction had 4 bases not matched to a gene; V was cut back by 4 bases and J by 7 bases.

The DNA for the CDR3 is TGTGCCTGGAGCCTCGGACAGGCCACCGGGGAGCTGTTTTTT. Protein product: CAWSLGQATGELFF. This chain joins TRBV30 and TRBJ2-2, with TRBD1 matching 7 bases. This CDR3 has 14 residues. Germline CDR1 reads GTSNPN; CDR2 reads SVGIG (reference sequence). V shed 3 bases, J shed 4 bases, and the junction held 5 bases outside the gene matches. Full variable domain (outside the CDR3, taken from reference TRBV30 and TRBJ2-2): SQTIHQWPATLVQPVGSPLSLECTVEGTSNPNLYWYRQAAGRGLQLLFYSVGIGQISSEVPQNLSASRPQDRQFILSSKKLLLSDSGFYLCAWSLGQATGELFFGEGSRLTVL.

The V call is TRBV13, the J call TRBJ1-6; D remains ambiguous. Germline V gives CDR1 PRHDT, CDR2 FYEKMQ (reference sequence). The V end lost 5 bases, the J end lost 8 bases, and 13 bases lay between the germline ends. This CDR3 spans 14 amino acids. CDR3 residues: CASSAAARDSPLHF. CDR3 nucleotides: TGTGCCAGCAGCGCCGCCGCGAGGGATTCACCCCTCCACTTT.